Reported below is one TCR beta chain. Antigen: not known. This sample is drawn from a study of graft-versus-host responses after intestinal transplantation. Study findings and constraints: When patients had graft-donor T cell macrochimerism, their allografts held high graft-versus-host to host-versus-graft clonal ratios. GvH clones were identified in recipient marrow, with some first appearing in ileum or blood.

The CDR3 is 15 amino acids. Germline CDR1 WNHNN, CDR2 SYGVQD (reference sequence). V was shortened by 3 bases and J by 10 bases, with 21 bases between the two germline ends. Sequencing used immunoSEQ multiplex PCR; TCRdb keeps in-frame clones, though not all of them. The repertoire includes about 85,000 clones, around 93% of them detected once, and about 8% sits in the top ten. The sample was unstimulated CD8+ T cells sorted from spleen or lymph node cells, taken before transplant. The receptor was isolated from a human donor who was the organ donor for an intestinal transplant. The chain links TRBV10-1 to TRBJ1-1; D gene unclear. The CDR3 here is CASSEVGNPAGGAFF. The CDR3 bases are TGCGCCAGCAGTGAAGTGGGGAACCCGGCCGGTGGAGCTTTCTTT.